This TCR beta chain was retrieved from a study of T cell clusters in autoimmune cytopenias. Study overall: The median distinct TRB clonotype count was a few thousand per sample, from a median 51,575 reads.

TRB was amplified from around 250 ng of peripheral blood genomic DNA per sample. Study-wide points: Primary autoimmune cytopenia patients appeared to lack physiological T cell clusters present in healthy donors. TRB repertoire shifts in secondary cytopenia and chronic lymphocytic leukemia mostly reflected lymphoma, not autoimmunity. The cluster-lack signature was not seen for secondary cytopenia versus chronic lymphocytic leukemia.

TRB rearrangements were amplified by touch-down multiplex PCR with mixed TRB-A/B primers. TCRdb reprocessed the multiplex PCR reads, keeping one entry per CDR3 protein, no DNA. The sample table sets out around 15,000 distinct CDR3 sequences. Turning to this clonotype: Antigen unknown.

This clonotype originated in a human donor with an autoimmune cytopenia or autoimmune hepatitis (not recorded which). The sample taken for sequencing was peripheral blood.

CDR3 sequence: CASSEQSIYEQYF. V and J are TRBV6-1 and TRBJ2-7. The CDR3 consists of 13 residues. Germline V gives CDR1 MNHNS, CDR2 SASEGT.